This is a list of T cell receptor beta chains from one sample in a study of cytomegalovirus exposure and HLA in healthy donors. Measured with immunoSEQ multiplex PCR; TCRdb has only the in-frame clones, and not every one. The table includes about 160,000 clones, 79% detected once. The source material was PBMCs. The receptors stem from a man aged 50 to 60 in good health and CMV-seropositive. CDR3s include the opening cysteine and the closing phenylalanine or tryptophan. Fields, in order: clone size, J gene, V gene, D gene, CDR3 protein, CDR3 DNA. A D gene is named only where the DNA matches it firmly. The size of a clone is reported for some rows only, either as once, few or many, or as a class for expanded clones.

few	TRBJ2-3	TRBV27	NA	CASSFFYRADTQYF	TGTGCCAGCAGTTTCTTCTACAGGGCAGATACGCAGTATTTT
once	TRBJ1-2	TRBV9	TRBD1	CASSVGQGNYGYTF	TGTGCCAGCAGCGTAGGACAGGGGAACTATGGCTACACCTTC
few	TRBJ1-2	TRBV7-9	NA	CASSYYSGSYGYTF	TGTGCCAGCAGTTATTATTCGGGGAGCTATGGCTACACCTTC
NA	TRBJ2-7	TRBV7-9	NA	CASSSKSGATYEQYF	TGTGCCAGCAGCTCAAAAAGTGGGGCCACCTACGAGCAGTACTTC
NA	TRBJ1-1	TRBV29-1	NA	CSVAGGWGMDTEAFF	TGCAGCGTTGCGGGGGGTTGGGGCATGGACACTGAAGCTTTCTTT
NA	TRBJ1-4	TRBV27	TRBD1	CASGSTGPNEKLFF	TGTGCCAGCGGTTCGACAGGGCCTAATGAAAAACTGTTTTTT
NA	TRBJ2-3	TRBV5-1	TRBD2	CASSLDGPRLAGGTDTQYF	TGCGCCAGCAGCCTAGACGGGCCTCGACTAGCGGGAGGGACAGATACGCAGTATTTT
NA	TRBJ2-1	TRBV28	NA	CASSARVRSYNEQFF	TGTGCCAGCAGCGCTCGGGTGAGGTCCTACAATGAGCAGTTCTTC
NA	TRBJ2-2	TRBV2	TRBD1	CASRTGSGGELFF	TGTGCCAGCAGGACAGGGTCTGGCGGGGAGCTGTTTTTT
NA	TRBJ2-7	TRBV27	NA	CASSLIGRTYEQYF	TGTGCCAGCAGTTTAATTGGGAGGACCTACGAGCAGTACTTC
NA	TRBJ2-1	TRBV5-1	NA	CASSLGTQGGSEQFF	TGCGCCAGCAGCTTGGGGACCCAGGGGGGTAGTGAGCAGTTCTTC
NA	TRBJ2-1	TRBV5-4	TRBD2	CASSYLAGGDNEQFF	TGTGCCAGCAGCTACCTAGCGGGAGGGGACAATGAGCAGTTCTTC
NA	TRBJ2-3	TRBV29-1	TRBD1	CSVDLGGRPGDTQYF	TGCAGCGTCGATTTAGGGGGCAGGCCGGGAGATACGCAGTATTTT
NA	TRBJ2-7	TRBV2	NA	CASSPPGTFLSEQYF	TGTGCCAGCAGCCCACCCGGGACATTCCTTTCCGAGCAGTACTTC
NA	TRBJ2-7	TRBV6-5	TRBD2	CASRRTSGSDEQYF	TGTGCCAGCAGGCGGACTAGCGGGAGTGACGAGCAGTACTTC
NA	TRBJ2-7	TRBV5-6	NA	CASSLGGEQYF	TGTGCCAGCAGCCTAGGGGGCGAGCAGTACTTC
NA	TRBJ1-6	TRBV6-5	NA	CASSSTQYNSPLHF	TGTGCCAGCAGTTCTACACAGTATAATTCACCCCTCCACTTT
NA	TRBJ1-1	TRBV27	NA	CASSTREGHRRGAFF	TGTGCCAGCAGTACACGGGAGGGTCACCGAAGGGGAGCTTTCTTT
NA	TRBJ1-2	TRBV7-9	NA	CASSAGSTRYGYTF	TGTGCCAGCAGCGCGGGGTCCACTCGCTATGGCTACACCTTC
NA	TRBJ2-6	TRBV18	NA	CASSPARGAGANVLTF	TGTGCCAGCTCACCCGCCAGGGGTGCTGGGGCCAACGTCCTGACTTTC
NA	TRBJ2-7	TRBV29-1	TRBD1	CSVDRGPGEQYF	TGCAGCGTGGACAGGGGGCCTGGGGAGCAGTACTTC
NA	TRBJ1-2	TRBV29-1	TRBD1	CSTEGGQGVYYGYTF	TGCAGCACTGAGGGGGGACAGGGGGTGTACTATGGCTACACCTTC
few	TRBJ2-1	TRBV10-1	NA	CASSELASNLDNEQFF	TGCGCCAGCAGTGAATTAGCGTCCAACCTTGACAATGAGCAGTTCTTC
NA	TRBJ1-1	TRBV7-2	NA	CASSLQGGGTEAFF	TGTGCCAGCAGCTTGCAGGGTGGCGGCACTGAAGCTTTCTTT
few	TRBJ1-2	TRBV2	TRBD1	CASNFRDRGLRGYTF	TGTGCCAGCAATTTCCGGGACAGGGGGCTAAGGGGCTACACCTTC
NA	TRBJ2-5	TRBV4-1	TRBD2	CASSQSGLAVQETQYF	TGCGCCAGCAGCCAATCCGGACTAGCGGTCCAAGAGACCCAGTACTTC
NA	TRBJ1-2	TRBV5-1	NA	CASGEGDGYTF	TGCGCCAGCGGGGAGGGCGATGGCTACACCTTC
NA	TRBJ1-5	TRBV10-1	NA	CARQPSATESNQPQHF	TGCGCCAGACAACCTAGTGCGACAGAGAGCAATCAGCCCCAGCATTTT
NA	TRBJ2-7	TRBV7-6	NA	CASSLDSNSYEQYF	TGTGCCAGCAGCTTAGACTCAAACTCCTACGAGCAGTACTTC
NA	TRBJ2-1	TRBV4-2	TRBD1	CASSRPGQGEPEQFF	TGTGCCAGCAGCCGTCCGGGACAGGGGGAGCCTGAGCAGTTCTTC
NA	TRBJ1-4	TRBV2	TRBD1	CAGRQGATNEKLFF	TGTGCCGGTCGACAGGGGGCAACTAATGAAAAACTGTTTTTT
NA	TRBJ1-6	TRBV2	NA	CASNRDVESPLHF	TGTGCCAGCAACAGGGATGTGGAATCACCCCTCCACTTT
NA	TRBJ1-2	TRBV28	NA	CASSLAVGSLGYTF	TGTGCCAGCAGTTTAGCGGTCGGGAGTCTTGGCTACACCTTC
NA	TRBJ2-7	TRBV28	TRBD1	CASRLWGTGPSGQYF	TGTGCCAGCAGGCTCTGGGGGACAGGCCCCTCAGGGCAGTACTTC
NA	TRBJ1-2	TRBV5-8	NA	CASSHGTRGYTF	TGTGCCAGCAGCCATGGGACACGAGGCTACACCTTC
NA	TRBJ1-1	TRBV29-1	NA	CSAQTDFTEAFF	TGCAGTGCACAAACGGACTTTACTGAAGCTTTCTTT
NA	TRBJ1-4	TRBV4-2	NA	CASSQDPLDSSMKGKLFF	TGTGCCAGCAGCCAAGACCCACTTGACAGCAGCATGAAGGGAAAACTGTTTTTT
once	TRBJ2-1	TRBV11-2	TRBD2	CASSWSGRGEQFF	TGTGCCAGCAGCTGGAGCGGGAGGGGTGAGCAGTTCTTC
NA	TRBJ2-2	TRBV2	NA	CASSAGEIGGELFF	TGTGCCAGCAGTGCAGGGGAAATAGGCGGGGAGCTGTTTTTT
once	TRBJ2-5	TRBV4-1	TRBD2	CASSQDSLGLAGRETQYF	TGCGCCAGCAGCCAAGATTCACTAGGGCTAGCGGGAAGGGAGACCCAGTACTTC
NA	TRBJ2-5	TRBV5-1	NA	CASSAPGKGETQYF	TGCGCCAGCAGCGCCCCGGGAAAGGGAGAGACCCAGTACTTC